These 27 T cell receptor beta chains share one sample of origin, sequenced in a study of beta chain features in type 1 diabetes. General study results and limits: Shorter TCRB CDR3s, moderately but significantly so, were found in Type 1 diabetes patients in all four CD4+ subsets.

The study reverse transcribed the entire isolated RNA, so it sequenced expressed TCRB transcripts. Assay: immunoSEQ multiplex PCR; the TCRdb copy retains only in-frame clones and omits some. The sample has hundreds of thousands of clones, about 14% seen once; the top ten hold 0.035% to 0.045%. These receptors' targets are unknown. The sequenced sample was naive CD4+ T cells from blood. All receptors come from a man in his late teens or twenties with type 1 diabetes.

About this clone: Other DNA sequences from this sample encode an identical CDR3 as well. The chain has TRBV28 and TRBJ1-3; D possibly corresponds to TRBD1 (5 bases). The CDR3 has 12 amino acids. Germline-derived CDR1 and CDR2 are MDHEN and SYDVKM. Trimming cost V 9 bases and J 0 bases, with 6 bases left between them. CDR3 loop: CASQGSGNTIYF. CDR3 nucleotide sequence: TGTGCCAGTCAGGGCTCTGGAAACACCATATATTTT.

The genes are TRBV14 and TRBJ1-2; unclear D gene. This CDR3 region has 13 residues. The V and J ends lost 3 bases and 2 bases respectively, with 7 bases between them. Germline V CDR1 and CDR2: SGHDN, FVKESK. DNA of the CDR3: TGTGCCAGCAGCCAGACGGCGAACTATGGCTACACCTTC. This encodes CASSQTANYGYTF.

The genes are TRBV30 and TRBJ1-5; no clear D. From germline, CDR1 is GTSNPN and CDR2 SVGIG (reference sequence). This CDR3 spans 14 amino acids. Trimming left V 1 base short and J 4 bases short, with 11 bases between. The CDR3 sequence is CAWSELTKNQPQHF. In nucleotides, the CDR3 is TGTGCCTGGAGTGAATTAACCAAAAATCAGCCCCAGCATTTT.

This clone was recorded a few times. V is TRBV7-6 and J is TRBJ2-1, with 10 bases that match TRBD2. The CDR3 loop spans 17 amino acids. Trimming took 5 bases from V and 2 from J; bases not matched to a gene: 9. Germline CDR1 is SGHVS and CDR2 is FNYEAQ. The CDR3 sequence: CASSRTSGGVTYNEQFF. The CDR3 nucleotides are TGTGCCAGCAGCCGTACAAGCGGGGGGGTTACCTACAATGAGCAGTTCTTC.

This clone appeared a few times. V is TRBV18 and J is TRBJ2-7; possible D gene TRBD1, 6 bases. Germline-derived CDR1 and CDR2 are KGHSH and LQKENI. The CDR3 spans 14 residues. V lost 6 bases and J lost 2, with 14 bases in between. In nucleotides, the CDR3 is TGTGCCAGCTCCCAGTCACAGGGACCCTACGAGCAGTACTTC. It codes for CASSQSQGPYEQYF.

This clone was seen more than once but under ten times. Additional DNA sequences in this sample encode the identical CDR3. The V call is TRBV14, the J call TRBJ2-7; D ambiguous. There are 11 residues in the CDR3. CDR1 SGHDN and CDR2 FVKESK come from the germline V gene. V gave up 1 base and J gave up 3 bases, with 1 base separating them. The chain's CDR3 is CASSQGYEQYF. DNA of the CDR3: TGTGCCAGCAGCCAAGGCTACGAGCAGTACTTC.

The chain couples TRBV6-4 to TRBJ1-2, with D possibly matching TRBD1 (5 bases). The V end lost 4 bases, the J end lost 5 bases, and 17 bases lay between the germline ends. The CDR3 runs 15 residues. Germline V CDR1 and CDR2: MRHNA, SNTAGT. The CDR3 DNA is TGTGCCAGCAGTGGGACACCAGGTGCGAAATATGGCTACACCTTC. Translation gives CASSGTPGAKYGYTF.

The chain uses TRBV7-9 and TRBJ2-5; D is ambiguous. CDR1 SEHNR and CDR2 FQNEAQ come from the germline V gene (reference sequence). Trimming removed 5 bases from V and 1 base from J, with 8 bases in between. This CDR3 spans 13 amino acids. This CDR3 is CASSPSPQETQYF. The CDR3 DNA reads TGTGCCAGCAGCCCTTCTCCCCAAGAGACCCAGTACTTC. Together with reference TRBV7-9 and TRBJ2-5, the CDR3 gives the full variable domain: DTGVSQNPRHKITKRGQNVTFRCDPISEHNRLYWYRQTLGQGPEFLTYFQNEAQLEKSRLLSDRFSAERPKGSFSTLEIQRTEQGDSAMYLCASSPSPQETQYFGPGTRLLVL.

Only a few counts were recorded for this clone. This chain connects TRBV9 to TRBJ2-1, with 7 bases aligning to TRBD1. This CDR3 spans 13 amino acids. CDR1 is SGDLS, CDR2 YYNGEE, per germline. After removal of 7 bases from V and 7 bases from J, the junction contained 8 bases not matched to a gene. The CDR3 loop reads CASGFDRVNEQFF. In nucleotides, the CDR3 is TGTGCCAGCGGATTCGACAGGGTGAATGAGCAGTTCTTC.

The rearrangement links TRBV6-5 to TRBJ2-3, with 8 bases matching TRBD2. Trimming cost V 0 bases and J 4 bases; bases outside gene matches: 6. The CDR3 spans 16 residues. The germline gives CDR1 MNHEY, CDR2 SVGAGI. CDR3 in DNA: TGTGCCAGCAGTTACTCCTCCGGGACTAGGTCAGATACGCAGTATTTT. It yields the protein CASSYSSGTRSDTQYF.

This chain joins TRBV4-1 and TRBJ2-1, with D possibly matching TRBD1 (5 bases). Trimming left V 5 bases short and J 3 bases short, with 14 bases between. The CDR3 totals 15 residues. Germline-derived CDR1 and CDR2 are MGHRA and YSYEKL. As DNA, the CDR3 is TGCGCCAGCAGCTCGGACACTGGACGCTACAATGAGCAGTTCTTC. The encoded protein is CASSSDTGRYNEQFF.

The chain carries TRBV28 and TRBJ2-7; 7 bases match TRBD1. The CDR3 sequence is 15 residues long. Germline CDR1 is MDHEN and CDR2 is SYDVKM. V was clipped by 6 bases and J by 5 bases; unmatched bases: 13. The CDR3 bases are TGTGCCAGCAGCCCTACCACGACAGGGCGGGACGAGCAGTACTTC. Translating it yields CASSPTTTGRDEQYF.

This clone appeared a few times. V is TRBV5-1 and J is TRBJ2-7; D gene unclear. Trimming cost V 0 bases and J 3 bases, with 10 bases left between them. This CDR3 is 14 amino acids long. Germline V gives CDR1 SGHRS, CDR2 YFSETQ. CDR3 DNA: TGCGCCAGCAGCTTGGCCTTAGTAGGCTACGAGCAGTACTTC. Its translation: CASSLALVGYEQYF.

The J gene is TRBJ2-3, the V gene TRBV4-2; 13 positions match TRBD2. V was clipped by 3 bases and J by 3 bases; unmatched bases: 3. CDR3 length: 16 amino acids. Germline CDR1 reads LGHNA; CDR2 reads YNFKEQ. In DNA form, the CDR3 reads TGTGCCAGCAGCCACGGACTAGCGGGAGAAACAGATACGCAGTATTTT. It yields the protein CASSHGLAGETDTQYF.

The chain combines TRBV4-2 with TRBJ2-7; possibly TRBD1 or TRBD2 for D (5 bases each). From germline, CDR1 is LGHNA and CDR2 YNFKEQ. Trimming removed 1 base from V and 5 bases from J, with 15 bases in between. This CDR3 is built from 15 residues. CDR3 nucleotide sequence: TGTGCCAGCAGCCAAGGAGCAGGGTTGAGGGACGAGCAGTACTTC. Protein: CASSQGAGLRDEQYF.

This clone was observed a handful of times. The V and J genes are TRBV6-1 and TRBJ2-1; D may be TRBD1 (5 bases). Germline V gives CDR1 MNHNS, CDR2 SASEGT. The CDR3 has 15 amino acids. V lost 7 bases, J lost 0 bases, and 13 bases lay in between. The CDR3 coding sequence is TGTGCCAGCACCCCAGGGCCAAGCTCCTACAATGAGCAGTTCTTC. This translates into CASTPGPSSYNEQFF.

This chain's CDR3 is CASSSRDRLGYGYTF. DNA of the CDR3: TGTGCCAGCAGCTCCAGGGACAGACTTGGATATGGCTACACCTTC. The V gene is TRBV13, the J gene TRBJ1-2; 7 bases agree with TRBD1. The CDR3 runs to 15 residues. The J segment lost 5 bases and the V segment lost 4 bases, leaving 10 bases of the junction unmatched. Germline CDR1 reads PRHDT; CDR2 reads FYEKMQ (reference sequence).

The V and J genes are TRBV30 and TRBJ2-3; D call uncertain. This CDR3 is built from 12 residues. The germline gives CDR1 GTSNPN, CDR2 SVGIG (reference sequence). With 0 bases removed from V and 6 bases from J, the gap between germline ends came to 7 bases. CDR3 in amino acids: CAWSVTRDTQYF. The CDR3, as DNA: TGTGCCTGGAGTGTGACCCGGGATACGCAGTATTTT. The full variable domain, in which reference TRBV30 and TRBJ2-3 provide the parts outside the CDR3, is SQTIHQWPATLVQPVGSPLSLECTVEGTSNPNLYWYRQAAGRGLQLLFYSVGIGQISSEVPQNLSASRPQDRQFILSSKKLLLSDSGFYLCAWSVTRDTQYFGPGTRLTVL.

This clone showed up just a few times. The rearrangement joins TRBV9 to TRBJ2-1, with TRBD2 matching over 12 bases. There are 16 residues in the CDR3. Trimming cost V 4 bases and J 2 bases; bases outside gene matches: 4. CDR1 is SGDLS, CDR2 YYNGEE, per germline. The CDR3 DNA reads TGTGCCAGCAGCCCAAGACTAGCGGGAGCCTACAATGAGCAGTTCTTC. Protein: CASSPRLAGAYNEQFF.

This clone was detected only a few times. V usage is TRBV18 and J usage is TRBJ1-1, with 7 nucleotides matching TRBD1. Germline CDR1 KGHSH, CDR2 LQKENI. Trimming at V came to 8 bases and at J to 0 bases, leaving 9 bases not matched to a gene. The CDR3 runs 15 residues. CDR3 DNA sequence: TGTGCCAGCACCCCCGGGACAGACATGAACACTGAAGCTTTCTTT. Translation: CASTPGTDMNTEAFF.

This clone was counted a few times. This chain links TRBV30 with TRBJ2-1; 10 bases are shared with TRBD2. The CDR3 has 14 amino acids. V lost 2 bases and J lost 6; bases outside the gene matches: 4. Germline loops: CDR1 GTSNPN, CDR2 SVGIG (reference sequence). The CDR3 DNA reads TGTGCCTGGAGTCGAGGACTAGCGGCCAATGAGCAGTTCTTC. Protein sequence: CAWSRGLAANEQFF.

The rearrangement joins TRBV5-1 to TRBJ1-2; D is perhaps TRBD1 (6 bases). The CDR3 spans 14 residues. CDR1 is SGHRS, CDR2 YFSETQ, per germline. The V gene lost 0 bases and the J gene lost 6 bases, with 12 bases spanning the gap. DNA for the CDR3: TGCGCCAGCAGCTTGGGACAGGAATACGATGGCTACACCTTC. Translation gives CASSLGQEYDGYTF. The whole variable domain, remainder taken from reference TRBV5-1 and TRBJ1-2, is KAGVTQTPRYLIKTRGQQVTLSCSPISGHRSVSWYQQTPGQGLQFLFEYFSETQRNKGNFPGRFSGRQFSNSRSEMNVSTLELGDSALYLCASSLGQEYDGYTFGSGTRLTVV.

The chain couples TRBV13 to TRBJ2-7; 9 bases match TRBD1. With V trimmed by 7 bases and J by 2 bases, 6 bases remained unmatched. Germline CDR1 and CDR2: PRHDT and FYEKMQ (reference sequence). The CDR3 consists of 14 residues. CDR3 DNA: TGTGCCAGCATCCCGGGACAGGGAACCTACGAGCAGTACTTC. Translating it yields CASIPGQGTYEQYF.

This clone was seen a handful of times. The gene calls are TRBV25-1 and TRBJ2-2, with no clear D. Germline CDR1 MGHDK, CDR2 SYGVNS. Trimming removed 5 bases at V and 4 bases at J, with 17 bases between. The CDR3 totals 16 residues. The CDR3 sequence is CASSRSPTAATGELFF. In DNA form, the CDR3 reads TGTGCCAGCAGTAGATCCCCCACGGCGGCCACCGGGGAGCTGTTTTTT.

The chain links TRBV18 to TRBJ2-1; 8 bases line up with TRBD2. The CDR3 has 14 residues. Germline V lookup: CDR1 KGHSH, CDR2 LQKENI. Trimming took 5 bases from V and 7 from J; bases not matched to a gene: 7. The DNA of the CDR3 is TGTGCCAGCTCATCCCGGGAGGGGGAAAATGAGCAGTTCTTC. This sequence encodes CASSSREGENEQFF.

The chain carries TRBV7-2 and TRBJ2-7, with D possibly TRBD2 on 6 matching bases. Germline V gene sequence: CDR1 SGHTA, CDR2 FQGNSA. Trimming left V 3 bases short and J 5 bases short, with 11 bases between. The CDR3 has 13 residues. The CDR3 is CASSLGEANEQYF. The CDR3 DNA reads as TGTGCCAGCAGCTTGGGGGAGGCCAACGAGCAGTACTTC. Combining the CDR3 with reference TRBV7-2 and TRBJ2-7 gives the whole variable domain GAGVSQSPSNKVTEKGKDVELRCDPISGHTALYWYRQSLGQGLEFLIYFQGNSAPDKSGLPSDRFSAERTGGSVSTLTIQRTQQEDSAVYLCASSLGEANEQYFGPGTRLTVT.

This clone appeared a few times. The chain couples TRBV6-1 to TRBJ1-5; D not certain. This CDR3 has 15 amino acids. The V end lost 4 bases, the J end lost 0 bases, and 10 bases lay between the germline ends. Per germline, CDR1 MNHNS and CDR2 SASEGT. CDR3 amino acids: CASSGSRTSNQPQHF. For the CDR3, the DNA is TGTGCCAGCAGTGGGTCCAGGACTAGCAATCAGCCCCAGCATTTT.